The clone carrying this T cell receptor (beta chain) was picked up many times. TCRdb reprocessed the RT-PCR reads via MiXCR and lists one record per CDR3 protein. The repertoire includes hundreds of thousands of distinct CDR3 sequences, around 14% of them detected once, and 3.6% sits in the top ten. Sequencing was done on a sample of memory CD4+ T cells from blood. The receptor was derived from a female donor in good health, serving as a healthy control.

The CDR3 loop reads CASSVEREGGETQYF. The CDR3 DNA reads as TGTGCCAGCAGCGTCGAGCGGGAAGGAGGAGAGACCCAGTACTTC. The gene calls are TRBV9 and TRBJ2-5, with TRBD2 identical over 7 bases. CDR1 and CDR2 (germline): SGDLS, YYNGEE. V lost 2 bases to trimming and J lost 4 bases; unmatched junction nucleotides: 8. The CDR3 runs 15 residues.